This T cell receptor beta chain was retrieved from a study of T cell repertoires in cytomegalovirus infection. As for the study in general: In public TCR beta signatures, there were indications of both CMV infection and matching HLA type.

The CDR3 has 13 residues. Trimming pared 3 bases from V and 4 bases from J, leaving 9 bases between. CDR1 is SGHTA and CDR2 is FQGNSA in the germline V gene. Findings of the study overall: Across the ex vivo response, the dominant clonotypes were HLA-C-restricted CMV-specific TCR beta clonotypes. Of the TCR beta families, the public ones yielded a cumulative frequency that identified carriers of CMV plus the relevant HLA.

TCRdb called the reads again in MiXCR, with one record for every CDR3 protein. The repertoire consists of around 740,000 distinct CDR3 sequences, with about 40% occurring once and the leading ten covering around 2.8%. Ten or more counts support this clonotype. Its antigen is unidentified. The clonotype comes from a human donor in good health (CMV status not recorded). Some clones in this sample may be carry-over from other donors' samples. This chain links TRBV7-2 with TRBJ1-2; D gene uncertain. The sample taken for sequencing was PBMCs. As DNA, the CDR3 is TGTGCCAGCAGCTTGGCCGATCGCTATGGCTACACCTTC. Its translation: CASSLADRYGYTF. The full variable domain, with the rest looked up from reference TRBV7-2 and TRBJ1-2, is GAGVSQSPSNKVTEKGKDVELRCDPISGHTALYWYRQSLGQGLEFLIYFQGNSAPDKSGLPSDRFSAERTGGSVSTLTIQRTQQEDSAVYLCASSLADRYGYTFGSGTRLTVV.